This T cell receptor (beta chain) is from a study of shared clonotypes between healthy human individuals. Study background: Donor ages ranged 18 to 49 years: two women, a few men. Per-donor plates numbered three CD4 naive, three CD4 memory, two CD8 naive and one CD8 memory.

Researchers partitioned CD4+ cells into CD45RA+ naive and CD45RA-negative memory subsets. The data were produced by immunoSEQ multiplex PCR, yet TCRdb's version contains in-frame clones alone and is incomplete. The sample has about 610,000 clones, around 97% seen once; the top ten hold around 0.06%. Germline-derived CDR1 and CDR2 are SGHRS and YFSETQ. V lost 3 bases, J lost 1 base, and 6 bases stayed unmatched. CDR3 length: 15 amino acids. Remarks on this clone: Its antigen is undetermined.

General study findings and limits: Sharing of clonotypes among donors was expected to vary with sequencing depth.

This TCR was sampled from a woman in her 30s in good health. This chain connects TRBV5-1 to TRBJ2-5; 7 positions match TRBD1. The source material was naive CD4+ T cells sorted from blood. As to subset: CD45RA+ positively selected. The CDR3 region has the DNA TGCGCCAGCAGCTCCACAGGGGATCCCCAAGAGACCCAGTACTTC. Translated: CASSSTGDPQETQYF.